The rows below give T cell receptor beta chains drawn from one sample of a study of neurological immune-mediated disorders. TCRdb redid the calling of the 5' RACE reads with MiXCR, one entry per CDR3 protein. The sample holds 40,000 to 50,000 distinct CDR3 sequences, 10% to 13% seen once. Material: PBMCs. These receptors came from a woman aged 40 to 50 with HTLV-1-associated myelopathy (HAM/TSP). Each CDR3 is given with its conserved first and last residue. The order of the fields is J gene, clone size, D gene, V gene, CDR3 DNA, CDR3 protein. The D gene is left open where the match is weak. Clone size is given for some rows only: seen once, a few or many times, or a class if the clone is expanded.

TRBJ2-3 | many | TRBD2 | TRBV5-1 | TGCGCCAGCAGCTTGGATTTCGCTAGCGGGGCCCGTAGCACAGATACGCAGTATTTT | CASSLDFASGARSTDTQYF
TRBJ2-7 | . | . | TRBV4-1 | TGCGCCAGCAGCCAAGATCGAGGGCGAGGCGTCTACGAGCAGTACTTC | CASSQDRGRGVYEQYF
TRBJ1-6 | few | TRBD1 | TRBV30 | TGTGCCTGGAGCCCGGGACAGAACAATTCACCCCTCCACTTT | CAWSPGQNNSPLHF
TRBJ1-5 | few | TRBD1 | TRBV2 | TGTGCCAGCAGTCTACAGGGGGCGGGCAATCAGCCCCAGCATTTT | CASSLQGAGNQPQHF
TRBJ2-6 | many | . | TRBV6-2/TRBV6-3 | TGTGCCAGCAGTACGGACACTTTCAAAAGGGCCAACGTCCTGACTTTC | CASSTDTFKRANVLTF
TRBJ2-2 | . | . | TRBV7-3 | TGTGCCAGCAGCTTATCCTCCTACTCCACCGGGGAGCTGTTTTTT | CASSLSSYSTGELFF
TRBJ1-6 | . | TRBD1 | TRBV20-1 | TGCAGTACCAGCGAAACAGGGGCGAATTCACCCCTCCACTTT | CSTSETGANSPLHF
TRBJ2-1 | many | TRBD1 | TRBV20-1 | TGCAGTGCTGACAGGGGGCGAGGCAATGAGCAGTTCTTC | CSADRGRGNEQFF
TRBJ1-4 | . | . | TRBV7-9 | TGTGCCAGCAACTCGGACTCGGGTTCCCCCGGTGAAAAACTGTTTTTT | CASNSDSGSPGEKLFF
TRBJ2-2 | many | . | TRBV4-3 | TGCGCCAGCAGCCGGTTCGGCGGGGAGCTGTTTTTT | CASSRFGGELFF
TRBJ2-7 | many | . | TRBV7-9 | TGTGCCAGCAGCCAATCTCTCTACGAGCAGTACTTC | CASSQSLYEQYF
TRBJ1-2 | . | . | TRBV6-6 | TGTGCCAGCGGGGGATGGTTAGGGGCAAATGGCTACACCTTC | CASGGWLGANGYTF
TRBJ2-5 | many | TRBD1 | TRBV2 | TGTGCCACCAACTTTGACAGGGATTCAGAGACCCAGTACTTC | CATNFDRDSETQYF
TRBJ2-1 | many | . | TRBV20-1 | TGCAGTGCTCGGCGAGGCGGTGAGCAGTTCTTC | CSARRGGEQFF
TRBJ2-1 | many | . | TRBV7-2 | TGTGCCAGCAGCTTAGCATCAGACAATGAGCAGTTCTTC | CASSLASDNEQFF
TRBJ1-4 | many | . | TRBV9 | TGTGCCAGCAGCGTAGGGGGAGAGGGAAAACTGTTTTTT | CASSVGGEGKLFF
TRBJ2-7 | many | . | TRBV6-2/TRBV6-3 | TGTGCCAGCAGTTCCAGGGTAGACGAGCAGTACTTC | CASSSRVDEQYF
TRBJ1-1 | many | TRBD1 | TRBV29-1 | TGCAGCGTCAATGACAGGGGGCTGGGGAACACTGAAGCTTTCTTT | CSVNDRGLGNTEAFF
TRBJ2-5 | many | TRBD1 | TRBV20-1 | TGCAGTGCAGGGGGGACAGGGGGCGGAGAGACCCAGTACTTC | CSAGGTGGGETQYF
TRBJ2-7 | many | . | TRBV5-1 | TGCGCCAGCAGCCTCCTAGGGTCCTACGAGCAGTACTTC | CASSLLGSYEQYF
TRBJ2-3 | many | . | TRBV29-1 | TGCAGCGTTGTTTTGTGGAGCACAGATACGCAGTATTTT | CSVVLWSTDTQYF
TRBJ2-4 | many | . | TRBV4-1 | TGCGCCAGCAGCCAAGTCTCCGTTCAGGGATTAAAAAACATTCAGTACTTC | CASSQVSVQGLKNIQYF
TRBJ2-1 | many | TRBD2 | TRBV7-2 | TGTGCCAGCAGCTTCAATACGGGGAGGGGTGAGCAGTTCTTC | CASSFNTGRGEQFF
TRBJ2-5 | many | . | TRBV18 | TGTGCCAGCTCACCAGACGGAGGGGGGTCGGAGACCCAGTACTTC | CASSPDGGGSETQYF
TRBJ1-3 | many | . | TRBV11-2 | TGTGCCAGCAGCTTAGACGGGATACAGGGAAACACCATATATTTT | CASSLDGIQGNTIYF
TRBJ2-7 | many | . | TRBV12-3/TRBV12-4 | TGTGCCAGCAGTCCCGCGGGTTTAGCCACCTACGAGCAGTACTTC | CASSPAGLATYEQYF
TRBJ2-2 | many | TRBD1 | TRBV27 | TGTGCCAGCAGTTTAGTACAGGGGGTAACCGGGGAGCTGTTTTTT | CASSLVQGVTGELFF
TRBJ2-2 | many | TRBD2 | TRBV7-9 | TGTGCCAGCAGCGAAGGACTAGCGGGTCTTAACACCGGGGAGCTGTTTTTT | CASSEGLAGLNTGELFF
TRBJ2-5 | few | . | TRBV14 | TGTGCCAGCAGCCAACAGGGGTCGTCGACCCAGTACTTC | CASSQQGSSTQYF
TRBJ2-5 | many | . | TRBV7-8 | TGTGCCAGCAGCTTAATAGGCGGGGTGGTGGAGACCCAGTACTTC | CASSLIGGVVETQYF
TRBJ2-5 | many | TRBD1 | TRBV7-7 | TGTGCCAGCAGCTCGCAGACAGGGCAAGAGACCCAGTACTTC | CASSSQTGQETQYF
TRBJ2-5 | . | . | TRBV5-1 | TGCGCCAGCAGCTTGACGGATTTCCAAGAGACCCAGTACTTC | CASSLTDFQETQYF
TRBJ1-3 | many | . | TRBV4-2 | TGTGCCAGCAGCCAAGATGCAGCACCGAGAAGCTCTGGAAACACCATATATTTT | CASSQDAAPRSSGNTIYF
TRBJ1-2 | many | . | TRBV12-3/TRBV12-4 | TGTGCCAGCAGTTCCGGTGTAGCATCTAACTATGGCTACACCTTC | CASSSGVASNYGYTF
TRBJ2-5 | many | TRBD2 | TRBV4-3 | TGCGCCAGCAGCCAAGCGCTAGCGGGGGGGCGACCAGAGACCCAGTACTTC | CASSQALAGGRPETQYF
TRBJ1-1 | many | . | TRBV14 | TGTGCCAGCAGCCGTAAATTAACTGAAGCTTTCTTT | CASSRKLTEAFF
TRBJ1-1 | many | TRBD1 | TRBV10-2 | TGCGCCAGCAGAGGTATTCCGGGACAGGGAGCTGAAGCTTTCTTT | CASRGIPGQGAEAFF
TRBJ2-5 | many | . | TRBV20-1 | TGCAGTGCGCCAGCTTCGGGGGGCAGGGAGACCCAGTACTTC | CSAPASGGRETQYF
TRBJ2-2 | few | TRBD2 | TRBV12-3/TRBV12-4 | TGTGCCAGCAGCCCCCGGGGGGGCCTCCCCGGGGAGCTGTTTTTT | CASSPRGGLPGELFF
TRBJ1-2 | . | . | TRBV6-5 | TGTGCCAGCAGACTACAGGGCTATGGCTACACCTTC | CASRLQGYGYTF
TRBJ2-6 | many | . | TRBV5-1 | TGCGCCAGCAGCTTCAACAGGGTACTGGCTGGGGCCAACGTCCTGACTTTC | CASSFNRVLAGANVLTF
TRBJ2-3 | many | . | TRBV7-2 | TGTGCCAGCACCCCCCAAACAGGGCGGCCAGATACGCAGTATTTT | CASTPQTGRPDTQYF
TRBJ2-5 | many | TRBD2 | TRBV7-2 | TGTGCCAGCAGCTTATCCGTGACTAGCGGGAGTGTGAAGACCCAGTACTTC | CASSLSVTSGSVKTQYF
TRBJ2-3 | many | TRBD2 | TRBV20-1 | TGCAGTGCTAGAGTAGTTGCGGGATCTAGCGGGGGGGGAGATACGCAGTATTTT | CSARVVAGSSGGGDTQYF
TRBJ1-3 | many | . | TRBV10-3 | TGTGCCATCAGTGATCACTCTGGAAACACCATATATTTT | CAISDHSGNTIYF
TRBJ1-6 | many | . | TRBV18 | TGTGCCAGCTCACCAAAGGGTTTCTATAATTCACCCCTCCACTTT | CASSPKGFYNSPLHF
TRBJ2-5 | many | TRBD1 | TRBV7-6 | TGTGCCAGCAGCTTAGTCCCGGGACAGAAGGACCAAGAGACCCAGTACTTC | CASSLVPGQKDQETQYF
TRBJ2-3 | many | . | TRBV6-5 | TGTGCCAGCAGTTACTCTAGGGCGTCAGATACGCAGTATTTT | CASSYSRASDTQYF
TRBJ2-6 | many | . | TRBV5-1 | TGCGCCAGCAGCGACTCTGGGGCCAACGTCCTGACTTTC | CASSDSGANVLTF
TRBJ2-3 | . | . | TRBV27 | TGTGCCAGCAGTTGGAAGGGATACACAAATACGCAGTATTTT | CASSWKGYTNTQYF
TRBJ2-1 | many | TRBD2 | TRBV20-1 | TGCAGTGCTAGCTTTTCCGGGGGGGCCTTCAGGGAGCAGTTCTTC | CSASFSGGAFREQFF
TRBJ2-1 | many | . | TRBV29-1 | TGCAGCGCTGGTAGTACCCAGGTCCGGGTGTACAATGAGCAGTTCTTC | CSAGSTQVRVYNEQFF
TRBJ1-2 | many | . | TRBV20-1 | TGCAGTGCTTTGAGGGCAGGGGCGCTCGGCTACACCTTC | CSALRAGALGYTF
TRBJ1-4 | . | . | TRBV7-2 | TGTGCCAGCAGCGTGGGCATGACGGGGGAAAAACTGTTTTTT | CASSVGMTGEKLFF
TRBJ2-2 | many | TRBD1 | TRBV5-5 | TGTGCCAGCAGCCTGTCTGGACAGGGGGGGAACACCGGGGAGCTGTTTTTT | CASSLSGQGGNTGELFF
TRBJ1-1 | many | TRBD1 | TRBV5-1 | TGCGCCAGCAGCTTGACGGCCTCAGGGGGGACTGAAGCTTTCTTT | CASSLTASGGTEAFF
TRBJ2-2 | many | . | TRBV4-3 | TGCGCCAGCAGCAGCGTTATGAACACCGGGGAGCTGTTTTTT | CASSSVMNTGELFF
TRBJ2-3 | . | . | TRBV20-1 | TGCAGTGCTAGAGATCACCGGGGCGGCACAGATACGCAGTATTTT | CSARDHRGGTDTQYF
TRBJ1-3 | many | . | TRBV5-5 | TGTGCCAGCAGCTTGGAAGTCTGGGGGTCCGGAAACACCATATATTTT | CASSLEVWGSGNTIYF